One and the same sample provided the 21 T cell receptor beta chains below, sequenced in a study of T cell responses to AZD1222 COVID-19 vaccine (dated by TCRdb to about 2021). Sample time point, as interpreted from the label and publication: baseline before first vaccination. The library came from the immunoSEQ multiplex PCR assay. Sourced from immuneACCESS, this table was stored by TCRdb with only in-frame sequences that have V and J called. A share of the clones is absent; for the studies checked, an unresolved V gene accounts for under half, and the remainder has no known explanation. The sample table lists roughly 100,000 clones, 91% of them with a count of one. In total, the top ten clones hold over 40% of the sample. The sequencing here drew on peripheral blood, taken on day 0 of AZD1222 vaccination. The receptor source for this set is an adult in good health.

This chain connects TRBV11-3 to TRBJ2-7, with TRBD2 identical over 7 bases. The length of the CDR3 is 18 residues. Germline V gene lookup returns CDR1 SGHNT and CDR2 YENEEA. Trimming cost V 2 bases and J 0 bases; bases outside gene matches: 13. This chain's CDR3 is CASSLPPVREGSSYEQYF. The CDR3 bases are TGTGCCAGCAGCTTACCCCCCGTAAGGGAGGGGAGCTCCTACGAGCAGTACTTC.

The chain has TRBV27 and TRBJ2-2; D unresolved. This CDR3 spans 14 amino acids. CDR1 is MNHEY, CDR2 SMNVEV, per germline (reference sequence). The germline V and J ends were trimmed by 3 bases and 1 base, with 6 bases remaining between them. CDR3: CASSLALNTGELFF. The CDR3 DNA reads TGTGCCAGCAGTTTGGCCCTGAACACCGGGGAGCTGTTTTTT.

The rearrangement uses TRBV12-3 or TRBV12-4 and TRBJ2-7, with D tentatively TRBD1 (6 bases). There are 13 residues in the CDR3. Trimming cost V 3 bases and J 2 bases, with 8 bases left between them. The CDR3, as DNA: TGTGCCAGCAGTTTGGACAGAGCCTACGAGCAGTACTTC. It is translated as CASSLDRAYEQYF.

This clone was observed a handful of times. The chain links TRBV30 to TRBJ1-3, with 7 nucleotides matching TRBD1. The CDR3 totals 13 residues. V was pared by 3 bases and J by 4 bases, with 3 bases of the junction left unmatched. The germline CDR1 and CDR2 sequences are GTSNPN and SVGIG (reference sequence). CDR3 residues: CAWRGTVGNTIYF. The CDR3 nucleotides read TGTGCCTGGAGGGGGACAGTCGGAAACACCATATATTTT.

This clone came up a few times. The V call is TRBV6-5, the J call TRBJ1-4; 8 bases agree with TRBD1. Germline V gene sequence: CDR1 MNHEY, CDR2 SVGAGI. V lost 8 bases and J lost 8; bases outside the gene matches: 10. This CDR3 region has 14 residues. The CDR3 protein is CASGRTGRREKLFF. CDR3 sequence (DNA): TGTGCCAGCGGAAGGACAGGGCGGCGAGAAAAACTGTTTTTT.

This chain connects TRBV6-5 to TRBJ1-4; D is ambiguous. Trimming removed 0 bases at V and 2 bases at J, with 7 bases between. This CDR3 has 15 residues. Germline assignment: CDR1 MNHEY and CDR2 SVGAGI. The CDR3 DNA reads as TGTGCCAGCAGTTACTCGGGGTTTACTAATGAAAAACTGTTTTTT. This translates into CASSYSGFTNEKLFF.

The gene calls are TRBV30 and TRBJ2-6; possible D gene TRBD1, 5 bases. V was trimmed by 2 bases and J by 0 bases, leaving 14 bases between them. This CDR3 has 17 residues. Germline V CDR1 and CDR2: GTSNPN, SVGIG (reference sequence). CDR3 residues: CAWSRQGPFSGANVLTF. The CDR3 DNA follows: TGTGCCTGGAGTCGGCAGGGCCCTTTCTCTGGGGCCAACGTCCTGACTTTC.

The chain is built from TRBV2 and TRBJ2-7, with 14 bases lining up with TRBD2. The germline CDR1 and CDR2 sequences are SNHLY and FYNNEI. The V and J ends lost 6 bases and 7 bases, in that order; junction bases with no gene match: 8. This CDR3 region has 15 residues. CDR3 in amino acids: CASSRLAGGPGEQYF. The CDR3 DNA follows: TGTGCCAGCAGCCGACTAGCGGGAGGGCCGGGGGAGCAGTACTTC.

The chain joins TRBV7-8 to TRBJ2-7; D is perhaps TRBD2 (6 bases). V was trimmed by 5 bases and J by 9 bases, leaving 14 bases between them. Germline lookup yields CDR1 SGHVS and CDR2 FQNEAQ. The CDR3 contains 12 residues. CDR3 nucleotides: TGTGCCAGCAGCCCAAAGGGACTTACGCAGTACTTC. Its protein is CASSPKGLTQYF.

The V call is TRBV28, the J call TRBJ2-3; 7 positions agree with TRBD2. V gave up 5 bases and J gave up 7 bases; unmatched junction bases: 15. This CDR3 is 16 amino acids long. Germline loops: CDR1 MDHEN, CDR2 SYDVKM. As DNA, the CDR3 is TGTGCCAGCAGTCCTTCTAATAAGGGGCGGGGGAATACGCAGTATTTT. It specifies CASSPSNKGRGNTQYF.

This clone came up once. The CDR3 nucleotides are TGTGCCAGCAGACAGTGGCAGGATAGCAATCAGCCCCAGCATTTT. Translation: CASRQWQDSNQPQHF. The chain employs TRBV6-1 and TRBJ1-5; D not resolved. Germline CDR1 is MNHNS and CDR2 is SASEGT. CDR3 length equals 15 residues. V was shortened by 6 bases and J by 0 bases, with 12 bases between the two germline ends.

This sequence joins TRBV5-1 and TRBJ2-7; D gene ambiguous. Germline assignment: CDR1 SGHRS and CDR2 YFSETQ. The CDR3 has 13 amino acids. V was shortened by 0 bases and J by 7 bases, with 11 bases between the two germline ends. CDR3 nucleotide sequence: TGCGCCAGCAGCTTGGCGCCTAATTATGAGCAGTACTTC. Its translation is CASSLAPNYEQYF.

The chain uses TRBV3-1 (or the pseudogene TRBV3-2) and TRBJ2-5; 15 bases are shared with TRBD2. V lost 2 bases, J lost 4 bases, and 8 bases stayed unmatched. CDR3 size: 18 residues. The germline V gene encodes CDR1 LGHDT and CDR2 YNNKEL (reference sequence). The CDR3 nucleotides are TGTGCCAGCAGCCAATGGACTAGCGGGAGGGCCTTAGGAGAGACCCAGTACTTC. As protein: CASSQWTSGRALGETQYF.

The rearrangement links TRBV2 to TRBJ2-3, with D unclear. Germline CDR1 and CDR2: SNHLY and FYNNEI. The CDR3 loop spans 13 amino acids. V lost 2 bases and J lost 6, with 9 bases in between. Here the CDR3 reads CASSEMTGDTQYF. CDR3 bases: TGTGCCAGCAGTGAAATGACCGGGGATACGCAGTATTTT.

This chain links TRBV10-2 with TRBJ1-1; possible D gene TRBD1, 5 bases. V dropped 1 base and J dropped 0 bases, with 18 bases sitting between them. This CDR3 comprises 18 residues. Germline loops: CDR1 WSHSY, CDR2 SAAADI. The CDR3 DNA reads TGCGCCAGCAGTGAGTATGCGGGGCGGAGGGGCCTGAACACTGAAGCTTTCTTT. Amino acids: CASSEYAGRRGLNTEAFF.

The rearrangement joins TRBV5-5 to TRBJ2-7; D unclear. The CDR3 loop spans 12 amino acids. Trimming pared 2 bases from V and 0 bases from J, leaving 3 bases between. The germline CDR1 and CDR2 sequences are SGHKS and YYEKEE (reference sequence). The CDR3 bases are TGTGCCAGCAGCTTTGTCTCCTACGAGCAGTACTTC. Protein: CASSFVSYEQYF.

The chain combines TRBV5-5 with TRBJ1-1; D gene uncertain. The CDR3 contains 15 residues. Per germline, CDR1 SGHKS and CDR2 YYEKEE (reference sequence). Trimming took off 3 bases at V and 4 bases at J, with 16 bases between the two ends. This CDR3 is CASSYLPPRPTEAFF. CDR3 nucleotide sequence: TGTGCCAGCAGCTACCTCCCCCCCCGCCCCACTGAAGCTTTCTTT.

The CDR3 DNA follows: TGTGCCAGCAGCTTGGGGCCTCTAGCGGGAGACAGCAATGAGCAGTTCTTC. Residues: CASSLGPLAGDSNEQFF. The chain is built from TRBV5-5 and TRBJ2-1; 10 nucleotides agree with TRBD2. The CDR3 loop spans 17 amino acids. CDR1 is SGHKS, CDR2 YYEKEE, per germline (reference sequence). The V segment lost 0 bases and the J segment 6 bases; nucleotides outside the gene matches: 9.

CDR3 in amino acids: CAGLWDGHQPQHF. Here the CDR3 DNA reads TGTGCCGGACTGTGGGATGGCCATCAGCCCCAGCATTTT. The genes are TRBV27 and TRBJ1-5, with D unresolved. This CDR3 has 13 residues. Germline CDR1 is MNHEY and CDR2 is SMNVEV (reference sequence). Trimming removed 11 bases from V and 5 bases from J, with 16 bases in between.

The chain combines TRBV9 with TRBJ2-7, with unresolved D. The CDR3 totals 15 residues. Deletions cut 0 bases from V and 6 bases from J, with 16 bases between. CDR1 and CDR2 (germline): SGDLS, YYNGEE. The CDR3 DNA reads TGTGCCAGCAGCGTAGGAGGTCTGTCCCCCTCCGAGCAGTACTTC. Protein: CASSVGGLSPSEQYF.

The chain's CDR3 is CSAWGGGYTF. CDR3 bases: TGCAGTGCTTGGGGCGGTGGCTACACCTTC. The chain recombines TRBV20-1 with TRBJ1-2, with D possibly matching TRBD1 (5 bases). The CDR3 is 10 amino acids. Looked up from germline, CDR1 is DFQATT and CDR2 is SNEGSKA (reference sequence). Trimming stripped 5 bases from V and 7 bases from J, with 8 bases between.